The TCR beta chain under discussion was sequenced for a study of T cells after yellow fever vaccination. Regarding the study as a whole: Most primary-vaccination clones recurred post-booster (roughly 96% CD4, 88% CD8). Researchers report a weaker secondary response that nonetheless peaked faster, day 5 versus 15.

Template switching with 5'RACE generated the TCR cDNA and added a universal primer site and UMIs. One entry per CDR3 protein results from TCRdb running MiXCR on the 5' RACE reads. The table lists over 250,000 distinct CDR3 sequences, about 4% of them singletons, with under 30% in the top ten. Notes on this clonotype: Its target is not known.

This TCR derives from a man aged 18 to 29 who received the YFV17D yellow fever vaccine. Sequencing was performed on PBMCs, taken 5 days after the yellow fever booster vaccination.

This CDR3 reads CASSLVSTGGRYEQYF. The CDR3 DNA is TGTGCCAGCAGCTTGGTCTCGACAGGGGGAAGGTACGAGCAGTACTTC. This sequence joins TRBV5-5 and TRBJ2-7; TRBD1 agrees at 9 bases. V dropped 0 bases and J dropped 4; count of bases not matched to a gene: 8. The CDR3 covers 16 residues. Germline CDR1 is SGHKS and CDR2 is YYEKEE (reference sequence).